The 26 T cell receptor beta chains reported below all come from one sample, sequenced in a study of blood T cell repertoires in COVID-19. The assay was immunoSEQ multiplex PCR, and TCRdb's table has in-frame clones only and misses some. The sample records 110,000 to 150,000 clones, 85% being singletons. The sample was PBMCs or T cells enriched from blood (not recorded which). The origin of the receptors is a woman aged 35 to 49 who had recovered from COVID-19.

This clone was observed a few times. This chain links TRBV10-3 with TRBJ2-3; D is unresolved. Germline-derived CDR1 and CDR2 are ENHRY and SYGVKD. This CDR3 spans 16 amino acids. V lost 4 bases and J lost 0, with 14 bases in between. CDR3 nucleotide sequence: TGTGCCATCAGTGTAATAGAAGGCGGTAGCACAGATACGCAGTATTTT. It codes for CAISVIEGGSTDTQYF.

There are a few counts of this clone. This chain connects TRBV2 to TRBJ1-2, with 7 bases aligning to TRBD1. CDR1 and CDR2 from the germline V gene are SNHLY and FYNNEI. The CDR3 is made up of 13 amino acids. V dropped 7 bases and J dropped 4; count of bases not matched to a gene: 6. CDR3 amino acids: CASKQQGIYGYTF. The CDR3 coding sequence is TGTGCCAGCAAACAACAGGGGATCTATGGCTACACCTTC.

The rearrangement links TRBV20-1 to TRBJ1-6; TRBD1 might be the D (5 bases). Germline V gives CDR1 DFQATT, CDR2 SNEGSKA (reference sequence). This CDR3 spans 15 amino acids. V dropped 3 bases and J dropped 7 bases, with 16 bases sitting between them. CDR3 sequence (DNA): TGCAGTGCTAGTTCAGATCCAGGGTGGAATTCACCCCTCCACTTT. The encoded protein is CSASSDPGWNSPLHF.

The chain uses TRBV19 and TRBJ2-5; 7 bases line up with TRBD1. CDR3 length: 16 residues. J lost 1 base, V lost 3 bases, and 8 bases had no gene match. The V gene's germline CDR1 is LNHDA and CDR2 SQIVND (reference sequence). This CDR3 is CASSMRYRGSQETQYF. CDR3 sequence (DNA): TGTGCCAGTAGTATGAGATACAGGGGCAGCCAAGAGACCCAGTACTTC.

This chain links TRBV6-5 with TRBJ2-7, with D tentatively TRBD1 (6 bases). This CDR3 has 14 amino acids. The germline V gene has CDR1 MNHEY and CDR2 SVGAGI. With 8 bases removed from V and 3 bases from J, the gap between germline ends came to 17 bases. The CDR3 sequence is CASDPLGQSYEQYF. The CDR3 DNA follows: TGTGCCAGCGACCCTCTAGGACAGAGCTACGAGCAGTACTTC.

This chain joins TRBV9 and TRBJ2-1, with 7 bases aligning to TRBD2. The CDR3 extends over 15 amino acids. Germline V gene sequence: CDR1 SGDLS, CDR2 YYNGEE. J lost 8 bases, V lost 3 bases, and 11 bases had no gene match. Here the CDR3 reads CASSAPGGGVDEQFF. Here the CDR3 DNA reads TGTGCCAGCAGCGCCCCTGGGGGAGGGGTAGATGAGCAGTTCTTC.

The V gene is TRBV2, the J gene TRBJ2-2; D is perhaps TRBD1 (6 bases). Germline V gives CDR1 SNHLY, CDR2 FYNNEI. V was cut by 6 bases and J by 1 base, with 12 bases left in between. The CDR3 is 15 amino acids. The CDR3 reads CASRDLDRNTGELFF. The CDR3 nucleotides are TGTGCCAGCAGGGATTTGGACAGGAACACCGGGGAGCTGTTTTTT.

The chain is built from TRBV6-5 and TRBJ1-5; 7 bases are a match to TRBD1. Trimming cost V 7 bases and J 0 bases; bases outside gene matches: 6. The CDR3 has 15 amino acids. Germline V lookup: CDR1 MNHEY, CDR2 SVGAGI. The DNA for the CDR3 is TGTGCCAGCAAAAAGGGACAGTATAGCAATCAGCCCCAGCATTTT. The encoded protein is CASKKGQYSNQPQHF.

This clone has just one count. The chain has TRBV29-1 and TRBJ2-7, with 8 bases that match TRBD1. Germline V gene lookup returns CDR1 SQVTM and CDR2 ANQGSEA. The CDR3 consists of 14 residues. Losses at the gene ends were 7 bases for V and 7 bases for J; bases not matched to a gene: 15. The DNA for the CDR3 is TGCAGCGCCTCTGGGGAGACAGGGGAGCGAGAGCAGTACTTC. As protein: CSASGETGEREQYF.

This chain connects TRBV7-9 to TRBJ1-2; weak D call: TRBD1 (6 bases). This CDR3 region has 15 residues. Germline V gives CDR1 SEHNR, CDR2 FQNEAQ (reference sequence). V was shortened by 0 bases and J by 2 bases, with 10 bases between the two germline ends. CDR3 sequence reads: CASSLAGDRNYGYTF. CDR3 bases: TGTGCCAGCAGCTTAGCGGGAGACAGGAACTATGGCTACACCTTC.

The chain employs TRBV5-4 and TRBJ2-3, with 7 bases identical to TRBD2. V gave up 4 bases and J gave up 0 bases; unmatched junction bases: 2. CDR3 length: 14 residues. The germline CDR1 and CDR2 sequences are SGHNT and YYREEE (reference sequence). CDR3 bases: TGTGCCAGCAGCGCACTAGCGAGCACAGATACGCAGTATTTT. Residues: CASSALASTDTQYF.

The chain uses TRBV4-1 and TRBJ1-2; tentatively, D is TRBD1 (6 bases). The CDR3 spans 16 residues. The germline CDR1 and CDR2 sequences are MGHRA and YSYEKL. V was pared by 0 bases and J by 0 bases, with 11 bases between. As DNA, the CDR3 is TGCGCCAGCAGCCAAGAGAGGGGGGGCGCTAACTATGGCTACACCTTC. Translated: CASSQERGGANYGYTF.

The rearrangement links TRBV7-9 to TRBJ2-1, with D perhaps matching TRBD1 (6 bases). V was trimmed by 5 bases and J by 0 bases, leaving 11 bases between them. Germline V lookup: CDR1 SEHNR, CDR2 FQNEAQ (reference sequence). The length of the CDR3 is 15 residues. The CDR3 is CASSPDRNSYNEQFF. The CDR3, as DNA: TGTGCCAGCAGCCCTGACAGGAACTCCTACAATGAGCAGTTCTTC.

The chain has TRBV4-2 and TRBJ2-7; D is unresolved. The CDR3 has 15 residues. Germline CDR1 LGHNA, CDR2 YNFKEQ. V lost 0 bases to trimming and J lost 7 bases, with 16 bases between them. Written as DNA, the CDR3 is TGTGCCAGCAGCCAAGATGCGGCCGTTTCTAGGGAGCAGTACTTC. This sequence encodes CASSQDAAVSREQYF.

J is TRBJ2-3 and V is TRBV10-3; D is ambiguous. The CDR3 length is 11 residues. Trimming cost V 10 bases and J 5 bases, with 10 bases left between them. Looked up from germline, CDR1 is ENHRY and CDR2 is SYGVKD. The CDR3 sequence: CATGDVDTQYF. The CDR3 DNA follows: TGTGCCACCGGAGATGTAGATACGCAGTATTTT.

The rearrangement joins TRBV5-6 to TRBJ1-1, with D hard to call. Germline V gene data show CDR1 as SGHDT and CDR2 as YYEEEE. The CDR3 runs 15 residues. V lost 0 bases to trimming and J lost 0 bases, with 9 bases between them. The CDR3 is CASSLAQTLNTEAFF. The CDR3 DNA reads TGTGCCAGCAGCTTGGCCCAGACACTGAACACTGAAGCTTTCTTT.

The chain has TRBV4-1 and TRBJ2-2; tentatively, D is TRBD2 (6 bases). CDR3 length: 18 residues. V shed 5 bases and J shed 3 bases, with 22 bases lying between them. Germline V gives CDR1 MGHRA, CDR2 YSYEKL. The CDR3 DNA reads TGCGCCAGCAGCTCCCCTGAGGAGCATGGAGGGCACACCGGGGAGCTGTTTTTT. This codes for CASSSPEEHGGHTGELFF.

J is TRBJ2-7 and V is TRBV5-6; 7 nucleotides agree with TRBD1. This CDR3 has 15 amino acids. With 0 bases clipped from V and 2 bases from J, the junction kept 5 bases outside the gene matches. Germline loops: CDR1 SGHDT, CDR2 YYEEEE. The CDR3 DNA reads as TGTGCCAGCAGCTTGGGGCAGGGGGACCCCTACGAGCAGTACTTC. Amino acid sequence: CASSLGQGDPYEQYF.

This clone has only a few counts. The chain couples TRBV2 to TRBJ2-3, with TRBD1 matching over 7 bases. V lost 5 bases and J lost 4; bases outside the gene matches: 6. The CDR3 runs to 14 residues. Germline assignment: CDR1 SNHLY and CDR2 FYNNEI. The CDR3 nucleotides are TGTGCCAGCAGTCAAGACAGGGTGGCAGATACGCAGTATTTT. It encodes CASSQDRVADTQYF.

The rearrangement joins TRBV6-5 to TRBJ2-1; TRBD2 matches 7 bases. The germline gives CDR1 MNHEY, CDR2 SVGAGI. CDR3 size: 15 residues. V lost 0 bases to trimming and J lost 7 bases; unmatched junction nucleotides: 6. CDR3 DNA: TGTGCCAGCAGTTACTCGCGGGGGAGCGGTAATGAGCAGTTCTTC. Protein sequence: CASSYSRGSGNEQFF.

This clone showed up just once. The chain couples TRBV11-2 to TRBJ2-6; D possibly corresponds to TRBD1 (5 bases). The CDR3 has 17 residues. Germline V lookup: CDR1 SGHAT, CDR2 FQNNGV. V was clipped by 1 base and J by 2 bases, with 12 bases between them. The CDR3 sequence is CASSLVGARPGANVLTF. CDR3 DNA sequence: TGTGCCAGCAGCTTAGTAGGGGCCCGTCCTGGGGCCAACGTCCTGACTTTC. The whole variable domain, filled in from reference TRBV11-2 and TRBJ2-6, reads EAGVAQSPRYKIIEKRQSVAFWCNPISGHATLYWYQQILGQGPKLLIQFQNNGVVDDSQLPKDRFSAERLKGVDSTLKIQPAKLEDSAVYLCASSLVGARPGANVLTFGAGSRLTVL.

The chain carries TRBV27 and TRBJ1-1; TRBD1 aligns across 8 bases. This CDR3 contains 13 residues. Germline CDR1 is MNHEY and CDR2 is SMNVEV (reference sequence). V lost 7 bases, J lost 4 bases, and 5 bases stayed unmatched. CDR3 bases: TGTGCCAGCACCCTCACAGGGGGCACTGAAGCTTTCTTT. Encoded protein: CASTLTGGTEAFF.

The chain is built from TRBV19 and TRBJ2-5; 8 positions agree with TRBD2. Germline trimming cut 4 bases from V and 2 bases from J; bases unmatched to any gene: 6. The CDR3 is 15 amino acids. CDR1 is LNHDA and CDR2 is SQIVND in the germline V gene (reference sequence). In DNA, the CDR3 is TGTGCCAGTAGTAAAGGACTAGCACCTCAAGAGACCCAGTACTTC. It encodes CASSKGLAPQETQYF.

The rearrangement links TRBV11-2 to TRBJ2-3; 12 bases line up with TRBD2. The J segment lost 5 bases and the V segment lost 0 bases, leaving 9 bases of the junction unmatched. Germline values: CDR1 SGHAT, CDR2 FQNNGV. The CDR3 covers 18 residues. The CDR3 here is CASSLDLAGGLGEDTQYF. The CDR3 nucleotides read TGTGCCAGCAGCTTAGATCTAGCGGGGGGGCTTGGTGAAGATACGCAGTATTTT.

This sequence joins TRBV19 and TRBJ1-5, with 7 bases lining up with TRBD1. V was clipped by 3 bases and J by 3 bases; unmatched bases: 5. In germline, CDR1 is LNHDA, CDR2 SQIVND (reference sequence). This CDR3 comprises 15 residues. CDR3 in amino acids: CASSIRTGVNQPQHF. The CDR3 bases are TGTGCCAGTAGTATTAGGACAGGCGTCAATCAGCCCCAGCATTTT. Looking up the rest from reference TRBV19 and TRBJ1-5 gives the full variable domain: DGGITQSPKYLFRKEGQNVTLSCEQNLNHDAMYWYRQDPGQGLRLIYYSQIVNDFQKGDIAEGYSVSREKKESFPLTVTSAQKNPTAFYLCASSIRTGVNQPQHFGDGTRLSIL.

The chain couples TRBV2 to TRBJ2-1; 7 bases align to TRBD1. Germline V gene sequence: CDR1 SNHLY, CDR2 FYNNEI. The CDR3 contains 14 residues. With 6 bases clipped from V and 5 bases from J, the junction kept 7 bases outside the gene matches. The CDR3 loop reads CASSHWDRDNEQFF. In DNA, the CDR3 is TGTGCCAGCAGCCACTGGGACAGAGACAATGAGCAGTTCTTC.